This entry is about one T cell receptor beta chain. The CDR3 runs to 19 residues. Trimming removed 4 bases from V and 0 bases from J; junction bases left unmatched: 8. Germline loops: CDR1 MGHRA, CDR2 YSYEKL. The sample belongs to a study of blood T cell repertoires in COVID-19. The overall study: The study drew acute and convalescent COVID-19 samples from the United States, Italy and Spain. PBMCs, B-cell-depleted T cells, or T cells were the source of the cDNA or gDNA that made up the material.

Under the authors' procedure: How many nucleated cells were present was estimated from reference gene primer amplification. Sequencing was performed with immunoSEQ multiplex PCR; in TCRdb, only in-frame clones are kept and a portion is missing. V and J calls and clone size come straight from that table; D and trimming were deduced from the DNA. The repertoire consists of tens of thousands of clones, with 88% occurring once and the leading ten covering over 25%. This clonotype originated in a middle-aged man with acute or convalescent COVID-19. The gene calls are TRBV4-1 and TRBJ2-4; TRBD2 agrees at 14 bases. The specimen was peripheral blood. The CDR3 reads CASSRGTSGGTSAKNIQYF. The CDR3 DNA sequence: TGCGCCAGCAGCCGGGGGACTAGCGGGGGTACCTCAGCCAAAAACATTCAGTACTTC.